This record concerns one TCR beta chain sequence. The CDR3 is 17 residues long. V lost 3 bases and J lost 8; bases outside the gene matches: 13. The germline CDR1 and CDR2 sequences are LGHNA and YSLEER. These data are taken from a study of neoadjuvant nivolumab and ipilimumab in lung cancer. Data came from immunoSEQ multiplex PCR; TCRdb stores just in-frame clones and leaves some out. The sample carries approximately 31,000 clones, about nine tenths recorded once. The chain is built from TRBV4-3 and TRBJ1-4; 9 bases align to TRBD1. Source: peripheral blood, taken after neoadjuvant nivolumab, alone or with ipilimumab, at or shortly before surgery. The receptor's source is an adult with non-small cell lung cancer. The CDR3: CASSQGLLGTGTEKLFF. The CDR3 DNA reads as TGCGCCAGCAGCCAGGGACTTCTCGGGACAGGGACGGAAAAACTGTTTTTT.